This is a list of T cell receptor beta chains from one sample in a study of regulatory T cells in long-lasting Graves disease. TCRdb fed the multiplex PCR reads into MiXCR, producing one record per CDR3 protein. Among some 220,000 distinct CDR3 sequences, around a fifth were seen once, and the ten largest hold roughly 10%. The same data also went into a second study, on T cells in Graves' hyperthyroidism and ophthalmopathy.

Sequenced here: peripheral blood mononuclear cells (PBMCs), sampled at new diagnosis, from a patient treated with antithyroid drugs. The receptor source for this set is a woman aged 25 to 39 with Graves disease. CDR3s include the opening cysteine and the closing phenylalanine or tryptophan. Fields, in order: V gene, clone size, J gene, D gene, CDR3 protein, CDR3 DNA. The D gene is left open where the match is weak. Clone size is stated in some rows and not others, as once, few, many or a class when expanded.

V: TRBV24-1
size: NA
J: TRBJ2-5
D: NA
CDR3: CATSDRALGQETQYF
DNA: TGTGCCACCAGTGATAGGGCACTGGGACAAGAGACCCAGTACTTC

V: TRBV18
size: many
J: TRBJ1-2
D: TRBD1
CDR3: CASSPDRVYGYTF
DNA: TGTGCCAGCAGCCCCGACAGGGTCTATGGCTACACCTTC

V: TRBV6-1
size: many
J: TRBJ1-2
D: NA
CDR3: CASRTTGIYGYTF
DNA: TGTGCCAGCAGGACCACAGGGATTTATGGCTACACCTTC

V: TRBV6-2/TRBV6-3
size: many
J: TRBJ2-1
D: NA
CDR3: CASRVGGYNEQFF
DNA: TGTGCCAGCCGGGTTGGGGGGTACAATGAGCAGTTCTTC

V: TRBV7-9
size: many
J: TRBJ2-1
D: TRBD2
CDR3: CASRPSGGHEQFF
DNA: TGTGCCAGCAGGCCCAGCGGGGGACATGAGCAGTTCTTC

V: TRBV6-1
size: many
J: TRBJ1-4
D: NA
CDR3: CASKTPGAGEKLFF
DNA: TGTGCCAGCAAGACGCCCGGGGCGGGCGAAAAACTGTTTTTT

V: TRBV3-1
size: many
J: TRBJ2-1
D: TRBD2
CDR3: CASSVRAGLGNEQFF
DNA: TGTGCCAGCAGCGTCCGAGCGGGGTTGGGCAATGAGCAGTTCTTC

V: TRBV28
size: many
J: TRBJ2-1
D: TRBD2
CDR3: CASRTRWVSRADEQFF
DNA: TGTGCCAGTCGGACTAGGTGGGTCTCGCGGGCGGACGAGCAGTTCTTC

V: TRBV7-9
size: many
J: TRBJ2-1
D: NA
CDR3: CASSSLKGDNEQFF
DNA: TGTGCCAGCAGCTCCTTAAAGGGGGACAATGAGCAGTTCTTC

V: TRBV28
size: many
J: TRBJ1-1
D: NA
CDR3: CASSFFPVMNTEAFF
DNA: TGTGCCAGCAGTTTCTTCCCGGTTATGAACACTGAAGCTTTCTTT

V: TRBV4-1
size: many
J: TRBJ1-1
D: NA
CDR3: CASSQEAGRQAFF
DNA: TGCGCCAGCAGCCAAGAGGCGGGCCGGCAAGCTTTCTTT

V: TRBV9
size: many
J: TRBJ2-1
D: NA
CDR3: CASASGSYNEQFF
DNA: TGTGCCAGCGCGAGCGGTTCCTACAATGAGCAGTTCTTC

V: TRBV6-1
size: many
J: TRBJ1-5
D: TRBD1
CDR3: CASSQTGADQPQHF
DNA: TGTGCCAGCAGCCAAACAGGGGCGGATCAGCCCCAGCATTTT

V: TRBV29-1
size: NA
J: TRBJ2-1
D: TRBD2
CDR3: CSVRFALSGGGLNEQFF
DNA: TGCAGCGTGCGTTTCGCGCTTTCGGGGGGGGGCCTGAATGAGCAGTTCTTC

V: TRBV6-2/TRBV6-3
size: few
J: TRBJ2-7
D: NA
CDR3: CASSYSGQLGAEQYF
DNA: TGTGCCAGCAGTTACTCAGGACAGCTCGGAGCCGAGCAGTACTTC

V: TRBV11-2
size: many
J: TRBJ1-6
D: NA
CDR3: CASSLGGPHTGSPLHF
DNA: TGTGCCAGCAGCTTAGGAGGGCCCCACACAGGGTCACCCCTCCACTTT

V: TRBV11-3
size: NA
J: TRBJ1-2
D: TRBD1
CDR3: CASSLAGGNGYTF
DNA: TGTGCCAGCAGCTTAGCAGGGGGGAATGGCTACACCTTC

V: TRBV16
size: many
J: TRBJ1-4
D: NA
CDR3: CASSQSSGYEKLFF
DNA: TGTGCCAGCAGCCAATCTTCCGGATACGAAAAACTGTTTTTT

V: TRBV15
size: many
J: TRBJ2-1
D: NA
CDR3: CATSRDLSGLDEQFF
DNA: TGTGCCACCAGCAGAGATTTAAGCGGGTTGGATGAGCAGTTCTTC

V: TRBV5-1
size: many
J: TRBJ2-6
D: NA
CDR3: CASRHHSSGANVLTF
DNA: TGCGCCAGCAGACACCACAGCTCTGGGGCCAACGTCCTGACTTTC

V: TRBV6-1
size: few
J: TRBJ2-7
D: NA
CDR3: CASSPGLGSYEQYF
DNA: TGTGCCAGCAGCCCCGGACTGGGCTCCTACGAGCAGTACTTC

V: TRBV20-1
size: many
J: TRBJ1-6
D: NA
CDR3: CSARDGTDNSPLHF
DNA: TGCAGTGCTAGAGATGGGACGGATAATTCACCCCTCCACTTT

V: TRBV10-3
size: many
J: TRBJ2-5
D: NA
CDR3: CAISESGPAETQYF
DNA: TGTGCCATCAGTGAGTCGGGGCCCGCCGAGACCCAGTACTTC

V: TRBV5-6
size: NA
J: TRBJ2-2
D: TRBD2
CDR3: CASSLAGGADTGELFF
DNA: TGTGCCAGCAGCCTAGCGGGGGGGGCCGACACCGGGGAGCTGTTTTTT

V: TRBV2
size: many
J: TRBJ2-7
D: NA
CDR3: CASNPPGSYEQYF
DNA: TGTGCCAGCAACCCCCCGGGGTCCTACGAGCAGTACTTC

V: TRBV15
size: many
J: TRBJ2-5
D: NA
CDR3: CATSRGALSEPETQYF
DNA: TGTGCCACCAGCAGAGGGGCCCTGAGCGAGCCGGAGACCCAGTACTTC

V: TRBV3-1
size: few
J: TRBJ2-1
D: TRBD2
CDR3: CASSRGLAGANEQFF
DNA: TGTGCCAGCAGCCGGGGACTAGCGGGAGCCAATGAGCAGTTCTTC